This T cell receptor (beta chain) was sequenced during a study of CD8+ T cells in alopecia areata. The treatment denotes: oral pan-JAK inhibitor, 5-10 mg twice daily. Lesional scalp tissue (obtained by punch biopsy) and peripheral blood were collected from alopecia areata patients. The germline gives CDR1 GTSNPN, CDR2 SVGIG (reference sequence). V dropped 0 bases and J dropped 0 bases, with 6 bases sitting between them. The CDR3 has 15 amino acids. cDNA serving as the sequencing template came from extracted, reverse transcribed RNA. Some clones are missing from TCRdb's copy, which holds only in-frame ones; the method was immunoSEQ multiplex PCR. In the table there are 200,000 to 250,000 clones, less than 45% of which are singletons. Study results and limitations: Researchers report lesional scalp, most notably alopecia totalis/universalis, outstripped normal scalp in clonality.

Notes on this clone: Its antigen is unidentified.

This receptor was obtained from a human donor with alopecia areata. Specimen: CD4+ T cells sorted from blood, collected between weeks 30 and 35, from a patient treated with tofacitinib. The chain has TRBV30 and TRBJ2-6, with no clear D. The CDR3 loop reads CAWSVHFSGANVLTF. DNA of the CDR3: TGTGCCTGGAGTGTACACTTCTCTGGGGCCAACGTCCTGACTTTC.